The text below deals with one T cell receptor beta chain. These data originate in a study of blood T cell repertoires in COVID-19. About the research overall: PBMCs, B-cell-depleted T cells, or T cells provided the cDNA or gDNA that made up the material.

Germline V gene data show CDR1 as MNHEY and CDR2 as SVGAGI. This CDR3 has 13 residues. The V and J ends lost 4 bases and 4 bases, in that order; junction bases with no gene match: 2. How the authors handled the data: Researchers report that nucleated cell counts were estimated from reference gene primer amplification. Profiled with immunoSEQ multiplex PCR; TCRdb holds only in-frame clones, not every one. Clone size and the V and J calls come from that table; the DNA yielded D and trimming. The sample includes tens of thousands of clones, less than 95% of them seen just once. Sequenced sample: peripheral blood. The receptor's source is a man in his fifties with acute or convalescent COVID-19. J is TRBJ2-3 and V is TRBV6-5; 7 bases align to TRBD1. The CDR3 coding sequence is TGTGCCAGCAGTTTCCAGGGGGCAGATACGCAGTATTTT. Translating gives CASSFQGADTQYF.